This T cell receptor (beta chain) was sequenced in a study of PD-1 blockade in classical Hodgkin lymphoma. There was relapse after autologous stem cell transplantation in every patient, and there was variation in brentuximab vedotin exposure. Patients had relapsed/refractory classical Hodgkin lymphoma with complete response, partial response or progressive disease as best response. Using immunoSEQ multiplex PCR, the repertoire was profiled, and TCRdb retains in-frame clones only, with some absent. In the table there are roughly 42,000 clones, around two thirds of which are singletons. The ends lost 0 bases at V and 5 bases at J; junction bases unmatched: 8. From germline, CDR1 is SEHNR and CDR2 FQNEAQ (reference sequence). This CDR3 is built from 16 residues.

The source was peripheral blood mononuclear cells (PBMCs), collected at baseline. V usage is TRBV7-9 and J usage is TRBJ1-2; 8 bases align to TRBD1. This sequence originates from a human donor with classical Hodgkin lymphoma. CDR3 sequence: CASSLAEDRGLYGYTF. The CDR3 DNA sequence: TGTGCCAGCAGCTTAGCGGAAGACAGGGGACTATATGGCTACACCTTC. Using reference TRBV7-9 and TRBJ1-2 for the parts outside the CDR3, the full variable domain is DTGVSQNPRHKITKRGQNVTFRCDPISEHNRLYWYRQTLGQGPEFLTYFQNEAQLEKSRLLSDRFSAERPKGSFSTLEIQRTEQGDSAMYLCASSLAEDRGLYGYTFGSGTRLTVV.